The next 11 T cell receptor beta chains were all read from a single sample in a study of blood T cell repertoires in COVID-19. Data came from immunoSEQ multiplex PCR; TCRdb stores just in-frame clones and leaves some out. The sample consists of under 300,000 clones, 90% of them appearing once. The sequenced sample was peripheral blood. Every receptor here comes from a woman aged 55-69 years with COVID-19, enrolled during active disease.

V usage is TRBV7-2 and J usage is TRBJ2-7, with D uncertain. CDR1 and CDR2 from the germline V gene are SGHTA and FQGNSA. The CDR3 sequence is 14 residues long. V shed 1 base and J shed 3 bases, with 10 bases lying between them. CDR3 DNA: TGTGCCAGCAGCTTAGGTGGGCCCTACTACGAGCAGTACTTC. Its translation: CASSLGGPYYEQYF.

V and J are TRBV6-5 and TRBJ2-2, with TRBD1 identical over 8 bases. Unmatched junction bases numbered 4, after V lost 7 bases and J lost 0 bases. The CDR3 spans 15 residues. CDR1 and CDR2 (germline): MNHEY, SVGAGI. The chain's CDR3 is CASTRQGSNTGELFF. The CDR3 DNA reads TGTGCCAGCACCAGACAGGGGTCGAACACCGGGGAGCTGTTTTTT.

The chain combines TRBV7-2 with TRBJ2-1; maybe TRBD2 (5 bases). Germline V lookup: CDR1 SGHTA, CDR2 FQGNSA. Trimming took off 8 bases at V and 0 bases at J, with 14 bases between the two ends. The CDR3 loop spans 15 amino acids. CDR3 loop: CASGTGTSSYNEQFF. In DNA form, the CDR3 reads TGTGCCAGCGGAACGGGAACTAGCTCCTACAATGAGCAGTTCTTC.

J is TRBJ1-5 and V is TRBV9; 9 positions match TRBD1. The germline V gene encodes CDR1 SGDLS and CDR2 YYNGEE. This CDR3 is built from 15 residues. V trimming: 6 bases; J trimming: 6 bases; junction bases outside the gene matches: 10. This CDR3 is CASNQGGDRAQPQHF. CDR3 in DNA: TGTGCCAGCAACCAGGGAGGGGACAGGGCTCAGCCCCAGCATTTT.

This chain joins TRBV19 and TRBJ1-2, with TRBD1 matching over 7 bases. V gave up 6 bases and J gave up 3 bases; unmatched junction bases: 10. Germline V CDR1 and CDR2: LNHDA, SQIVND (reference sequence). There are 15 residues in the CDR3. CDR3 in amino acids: CASRPLGDSYYGYTF. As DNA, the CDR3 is TGTGCCAGTAGGCCCCTTGGGGACAGCTACTATGGCTACACCTTC.

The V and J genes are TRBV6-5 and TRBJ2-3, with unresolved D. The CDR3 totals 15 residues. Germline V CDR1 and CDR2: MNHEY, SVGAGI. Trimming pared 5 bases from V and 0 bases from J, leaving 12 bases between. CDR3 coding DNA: TGTGCCAGCAGTATCATCGGGTCTAGCACAGATACGCAGTATTTT. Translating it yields CASSIIGSSTDTQYF.

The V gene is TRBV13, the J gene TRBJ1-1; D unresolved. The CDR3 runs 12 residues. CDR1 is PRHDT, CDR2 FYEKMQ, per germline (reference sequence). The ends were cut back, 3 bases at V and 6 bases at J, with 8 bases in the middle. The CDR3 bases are TGTGCCAGCAGCTTGCGTTTGTCTGAAGCTTTCTTT. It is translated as CASSLRLSEAFF.

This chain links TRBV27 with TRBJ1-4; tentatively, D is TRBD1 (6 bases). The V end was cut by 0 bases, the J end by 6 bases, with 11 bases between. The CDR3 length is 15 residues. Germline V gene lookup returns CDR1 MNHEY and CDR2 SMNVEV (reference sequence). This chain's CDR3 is CASSLSTGGHEKLFF. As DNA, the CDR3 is TGTGCCAGCAGTTTATCGACGGGGGGCCATGAAAAACTGTTTTTT.

CDR3 region: CASRNGAGADTEAFF. CDR3 DNA sequence: TGTGCCAGCAGAAATGGGGCAGGGGCAGACACTGAAGCTTTCTTT. The genes are TRBV5-4 and TRBJ1-1; maybe TRBD1 (6 bases). CDR1 and CDR2 (germline): SGHNT, YYREEE (reference sequence). This CDR3 spans 15 amino acids. V lost 5 bases and J 3 bases, leaving 17 bases between the germline ends.

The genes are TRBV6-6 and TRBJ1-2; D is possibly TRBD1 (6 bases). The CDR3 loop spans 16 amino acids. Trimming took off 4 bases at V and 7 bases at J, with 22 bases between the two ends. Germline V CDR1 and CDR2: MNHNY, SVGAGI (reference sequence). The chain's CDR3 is CASSSTPDGGAGGYTF. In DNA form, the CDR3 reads TGTGCCAGCAGTTCCACACCTGACGGGGGGGCGGGTGGCTACACCTTC.

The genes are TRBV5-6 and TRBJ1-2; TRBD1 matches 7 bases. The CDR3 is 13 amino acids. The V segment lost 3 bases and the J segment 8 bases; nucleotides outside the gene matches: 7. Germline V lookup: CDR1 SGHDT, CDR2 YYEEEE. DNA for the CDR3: TGTGCCAGCAGCTACGACAGGGCTCAAGGCTACACCTTC. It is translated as CASSYDRAQGYTF.